Shown below are 9 T cell receptor beta chains from a single sample sequenced in a study of cytomegalovirus exposure and HLA in healthy donors. PCR employed 60 Vbeta and 13 Jbeta primers. TCRdb keeps only in-frame clones here, not all; method: immunoSEQ multiplex PCR. The data contain approximately 120,000 clones, just under 75% of them singletons. Sequenced sample: PBMCs. These receptors were obtained from a man aged 55 to 70 in good health and CMV-seropositive.

This rearrangement joins TRBV6-6 to TRBJ2-7; D might be TRBD1 (6 bases). The CDR3 has 13 residues. With 6 bases removed from V and 7 bases from J, the gap between germline ends came to 16 bases. CDR1 is MNHNY and CDR2 is SVGAGI in the germline V gene (reference sequence). The DNA for the CDR3 is TGTGCCAGCAGCCCCACCCCGAGGGGGGAGCAGTACTTC. The encoded protein is CASSPTPRGEQYF.

The chain recombines TRBV11-2 with TRBJ2-1, with a possible D match to TRBD2 (5 bases). The CDR3 is made up of 12 amino acids. V lost 8 bases to trimming and J lost 3 bases, with 8 bases between them. Germline assignment: CDR1 SGHAT and CDR2 FQNNGV. The CDR3: CASARGYNEQFF. As DNA, the CDR3 is TGTGCCAGCGCTCGGGGCTACAATGAGCAGTTCTTC.

The rearrangement links TRBV2 to TRBJ2-5; D may be TRBD2 (5 bases). There are 13 residues in the CDR3. V lost 4 bases to trimming and J lost 2 bases, with 8 bases between them. Looked up from germline, CDR1 is SNHLY and CDR2 is FYNNEI. CDR3 bases: TGTGCCAGCAGTGGGACTCTTCAAGAGACCCAGTACTTC. Its protein product is CASSGTLQETQYF.

The chain joins TRBV28 to TRBJ2-5, with TRBD1 matching 7 bases. Germline V gene lookup returns CDR1 MDHEN and CDR2 SYDVKM. This CDR3 is built from 14 residues. V gave up 7 bases and J gave up 1 base; unmatched junction bases: 6. CDR3 in DNA: TGTGCCAGCAACCCGGGACAGCTCCAAGAGACCCAGTACTTC. Translating gives CASNPGQLQETQYF.

The CDR3 DNA follows: TGTGCCAGCAGCGAAACAGGGGGCATGACTGAAGCTTTCTTT. Translating gives CASSETGGMTEAFF. The chain is built from TRBV7-8 and TRBJ1-1; 9 bases align to TRBD1. The CDR3 covers 14 residues. After removal of 5 bases from V and 5 bases from J, the junction contained 6 bases not matched to a gene. CDR1 is SGHVS and CDR2 is FQNEAQ in the germline V gene.

The chain couples TRBV18 to TRBJ2-7; unclear D gene. The ends were cut back, 2 bases at V and 5 bases at J, with 10 bases in the middle. The CDR3 totals 13 residues. Per the germline V gene, CDR1 is KGHSH and CDR2 is LQKENI. The CDR3 nucleotides read TGTGCCAGCTCACCATCGGCAGGTCACGAGCAGTACTTC. It translates to CASSPSAGHEQYF.

The chain recombines TRBV2 with TRBJ2-5, with D perhaps TRBD2 (7 bases). Trimming shortened V by 5 bases and J by 4 bases, and 17 bases separated the two germline ends. CDR1 and CDR2 (germline): SNHLY, FYNNEI. CDR3 length: 15 amino acids. The CDR3 coding sequence is TGTGCCAGCAGTTCGACGAGGGGGGGAGGAGAGACCCAGTACTTC. It encodes CASSSTRGGGETQYF.

The chain links TRBV29-1 to TRBJ1-2; D remains unclear. CDR1 and CDR2 (germline): SQVTM, ANQGSEA. CDR3 length equals 14 residues. Trimming stripped 4 bases from V and 0 bases from J, with 12 bases between. CDR3 loop: CSVATAGTNYGYTF. Here the CDR3 DNA reads TGCAGCGTTGCAACGGCAGGCACTAACTATGGCTACACCTTC.

The chain combines TRBV7-9 with TRBJ1-4; 10 bases agree with TRBD1. Trimming removed 5 bases from V and 3 bases from J; junction bases left unmatched: 3. Germline lookup yields CDR1 SEHNR and CDR2 FQNEAQ (reference sequence). CDR3 length: 15 amino acids. CDR3: CASSPTGGSNEKLFF. The CDR3 DNA reads as TGTGCCAGCAGCCCGACAGGGGGCTCTAATGAAAAACTGTTTTTT.